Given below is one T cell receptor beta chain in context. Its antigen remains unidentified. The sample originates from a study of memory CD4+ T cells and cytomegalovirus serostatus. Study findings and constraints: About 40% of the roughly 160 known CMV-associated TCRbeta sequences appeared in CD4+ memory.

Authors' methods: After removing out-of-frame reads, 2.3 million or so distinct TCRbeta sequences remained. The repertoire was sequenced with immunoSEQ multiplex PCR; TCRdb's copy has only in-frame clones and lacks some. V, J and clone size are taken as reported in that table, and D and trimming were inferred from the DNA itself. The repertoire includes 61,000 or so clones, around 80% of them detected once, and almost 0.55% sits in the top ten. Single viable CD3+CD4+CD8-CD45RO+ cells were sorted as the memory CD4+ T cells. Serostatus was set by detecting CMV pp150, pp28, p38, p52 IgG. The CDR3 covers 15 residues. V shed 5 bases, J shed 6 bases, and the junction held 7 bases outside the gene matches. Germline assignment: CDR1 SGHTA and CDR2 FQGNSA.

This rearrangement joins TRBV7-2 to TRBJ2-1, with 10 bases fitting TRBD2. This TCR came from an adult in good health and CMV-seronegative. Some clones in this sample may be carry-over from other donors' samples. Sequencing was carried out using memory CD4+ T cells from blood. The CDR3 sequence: CASSPGTSVLNEQFF. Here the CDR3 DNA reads TGTGCCAGCAGCCCCGGGACTAGCGTCCTCAATGAGCAGTTCTTC.